The T cell receptor beta chain described here comes from a study of beta chain features in type 1 diabetes. Study-wide results and caveats: Whether HLA type influences TCRB rearrangement remained unresolved here. TCRB CDR3 length was moderately but significantly reduced in all four CD4+ subsets of Type 1 diabetes patients.

Trimming removed 5 bases at V and 1 base at J, with 10 bases between. In germline, CDR1 is MNHEY, CDR2 SMNVEV (reference sequence). The CDR3 extends over 14 amino acids. This clone appeared a few times. What it recognizes is unknown. Isolated RNA was reverse transcribed in full, so expressed TCRB transcripts were sequenced. Clones were sequenced by immunoSEQ multiplex PCR, and TCRdb holds only the in-frame ones, with some missing. The sample has 150,000 to 200,000 clones; roughly 63% are singletons. Sorting based on CD45RO/CCR7/CD25/CD127/CD95/CD27 separated CD4+ naive, central memory, regulatory and stem cell-like memory cells.

The specimen sequenced was naive CD4+ T cells from blood. The J gene is TRBJ2-3, the V gene TRBV27; weak D call: TRBD2 (5 bases). The TCR sequence derives from a man younger than 45 with type 1 diabetes. The CDR3 is CASSRTSRTDTQYF. CDR3 nucleotides: TGTGCCAGCAGTCGGACTTCCCGCACAGATACGCAGTATTTT.